Each of the 21 T cell receptor beta chains below was sequenced from the same sample in a study of blood T cell repertoires in COVID-19. Sequenced by immunoSEQ multiplex PCR; TCRdb stores in-frame clones only, minus some. The profile covers over 50,000 clones, with 82% appearing a single time and 11% to 15% taken by the ten largest. Sample: peripheral blood. The receptors were sampled from a human donor in a cohort sampled during active COVID-19.

The chain is built from TRBV14 and TRBJ2-1, with D tentatively TRBD1 (6 bases). The CDR3 is made up of 13 amino acids. Per germline, CDR1 SGHDN and CDR2 FVKESK. V dropped 6 bases and J dropped 9 bases, with 15 bases sitting between them. CDR3 in DNA: TGTGCCAGCAGGCCCCAGGGGCGGGCTGAGCAGTTCTTC. It translates to CASRPQGRAEQFF.

The rearrangement uses TRBV15 and TRBJ2-1; the D is unclear. Germline CDR1 is LNHNV and CDR2 is YYDKDF (reference sequence). V lost 1 base, J lost 1 base, and 8 bases lay in between. This CDR3 has 15 amino acids. The CDR3 is CATSRGPSSYNEQFF. In DNA, the CDR3 is TGTGCCACCAGCAGAGGTCCGAGTTCCTACAATGAGCAGTTCTTC.

The J gene is TRBJ2-5, the V gene TRBV5-1; a possible D gene is TRBD1 (5 bases). V lost 0 bases to trimming and J lost 5 bases, with 11 bases between them. The CDR3 spans 14 residues. CDR1 and CDR2 (germline): SGHRS, YFSETQ. This CDR3 reads CASSLGTIGETQYF. In nucleotides, the CDR3 is TGCGCCAGCAGCTTGGGGACAATTGGGGAGACCCAGTACTTC.

The chain employs TRBV7-9 and TRBJ1-6, with D perhaps matching TRBD1 (6 bases). CDR1 and CDR2 (germline): SEHNR, FQNEAQ (reference sequence). The CDR3 is 13 amino acids. V gave up 5 bases and J gave up 8 bases, with 10 bases separating them. The CDR3 DNA is TGTGCCAGCAGCCCAAACAGGGATTCACCCCTCCACTTT. Translated: CASSPNRDSPLHF.

This chain joins TRBV19 and TRBJ2-6; perhaps TRBD1 as D (6 bases). CDR3 length: 15 residues. Germline-derived CDR1 and CDR2 are LNHDA and SQIVND (reference sequence). V gave up 6 bases and J gave up 2 bases, with 11 bases separating them. Here the CDR3 DNA reads TGTGCCAGTAGCGACAGGAGGCCTGGGGCCAACGTCCTGACTTTC. Its translation is CASSDRRPGANVLTF.

V and J are TRBV5-1 and TRBJ2-1; 8 nucleotides align to TRBD2. V lost 0 bases, J lost 4 bases, and 3 bases stayed unmatched. CDR1 is SGHRS and CDR2 is YFSETQ in the germline V gene. The CDR3 has 15 residues. This CDR3 is CASSLGTSRYNEQFF. CDR3 bases: TGCGCCAGCAGCTTGGGGACTAGCCGATACAATGAGCAGTTCTTC.

This clone turned up a few times. The V call is TRBV6-2 or TRBV6-3, the J call TRBJ2-1; 11 nucleotides align to TRBD2. The CDR3 runs 18 residues. Looked up from germline, CDR1 is MNHEY and CDR2 is SVGEGT. V trimming: 4 bases; J trimming: 10 bases; junction bases outside the gene matches: 18. The CDR3 region is CASSLEQGLAGNVGEQFF. DNA of the CDR3: TGTGCCAGCAGTTTAGAGCAAGGACTAGCGGGTAACGTAGGGGAGCAGTTCTTC.

This chain connects TRBV19 to TRBJ2-7, with TRBD1 identical over 7 bases. The CDR3 is made up of 15 amino acids. V lost 3 bases to trimming and J lost 1 base; unmatched junction nucleotides: 6. Germline V CDR1 and CDR2: LNHDA, SQIVND (reference sequence). The CDR3 nucleotides read TGTGCCAGTAGTATCCAGACAGGGACGTCCTACGAGCAGTACTTC. Protein: CASSIQTGTSYEQYF.

V usage is TRBV3-1 (or the pseudogene TRBV3-2) and J usage is TRBJ2-2; TRBD1 matches at 10 bases. V lost 3 bases, J lost 0 bases, and 4 bases stayed unmatched. This CDR3 region has 17 residues. The germline CDR1 and CDR2 sequences are LGHDT and YNNKEL (reference sequence). This CDR3 reads CASSHTGQGANTGELFF. The CDR3, as DNA: TGTGCCAGCAGCCACACTGGACAGGGGGCGAACACCGGGGAGCTGTTTTTT.

The chain uses TRBV27 and TRBJ2-1; TRBD2 matches at 12 bases. Germline-derived CDR1 and CDR2 are MNHEY and SMNVEV (reference sequence). Trimming removed 5 bases from V and 6 bases from J; junction bases left unmatched: 5. The CDR3 is 15 residues long. The CDR3 DNA follows: TGTGCCAGCAGTCCCCCACTAGCGGGAGGCAATGAGCAGTTCTTC. Protein sequence: CASSPPLAGGNEQFF.

The rearrangement joins TRBV4-3 to TRBJ2-7; 9 positions match TRBD2. CDR3 length equals 15 residues. Germline CDR1 is LGHNA and CDR2 is YSLEER. V trimming: 0 bases; J trimming: 5 bases; junction bases outside the gene matches: 5. The CDR3 sequence: CASSQDRAGGNEQYF. The CDR3 DNA sequence: TGCGCCAGCAGCCAAGATAGGGCGGGGGGGAACGAGCAGTACTTC.

The J gene is TRBJ2-5, the V gene TRBV24-1, with D possibly matching TRBD1 (6 bases). From germline, CDR1 is KGHDR and CDR2 SFDVKD. There are 13 residues in the CDR3. The V end was cut by 9 bases, the J end by 1 base, with 11 bases between. This CDR3 is CATGGQLQETQYF. CDR3 nucleotides: TGTGCCACCGGTGGACAGCTCCAAGAGACCCAGTACTTC.

This clone is a singleton in its sample. The V and J genes are TRBV5-1 and TRBJ2-3; TRBD2 agrees at 8 bases. CDR3 length: 17 residues. V lost 4 bases and J lost 6; bases outside the gene matches: 16. From germline, CDR1 is SGHRS and CDR2 YFSETQ. The CDR3 reads CASSPKGGTSFMDTQYF. Here the CDR3 DNA reads TGCGCCAGCAGCCCTAAGGGTGGGACTAGTTTTATGGATACGCAGTATTTT.

This chain joins TRBV7-8 and TRBJ1-2, with D possibly matching TRBD1 (6 bases). The CDR3 totals 16 residues. Trimming took off 5 bases at V and 4 bases at J, with 20 bases between the two ends. Looked up from germline, CDR1 is SGHVS and CDR2 is FQNEAQ. CDR3 coding DNA: TGTGCCAGCAGCGTTAGGGGGTCAGGCGCCTTCTATGGCTACACCTTC. Encoded protein: CASSVRGSGAFYGYTF. Complete variable domain (other parts from reference TRBV7-8 and TRBJ1-2): GAGVSQSPRYKVAKRGQDVALRCDPISGHVSLFWYQQALGQGPEFLTYFQNEAQLDKSGLPSDRFFAERPEGSVSTLKIQRTQQEDSAVYLCASSVRGSGAFYGYTFGSGTRLTVV.

The rearrangement joins TRBV4-2 to TRBJ2-3, with D perhaps matching TRBD1 (5 bases). The CDR3 totals 14 residues. Trimming cost V 2 bases and J 4 bases, with 10 bases left between them. Germline V CDR1 and CDR2: LGHNA, YNFKEQ. Here the CDR3 DNA reads TGTGCCAGCAGCCAAAACAGGTTGGCAGATACGCAGTATTTT. It is translated as CASSQNRLADTQYF.

The V call is TRBV10-3, the J call TRBJ1-3; TRBD1 aligns across 8 bases. Germline V gene lookup returns CDR1 ENHRY and CDR2 SYGVKD. The V segment lost 7 bases and the J segment 1 base; nucleotides outside the gene matches: 3. The CDR3 runs 14 residues. This CDR3 reads CAINDRGSGNTIYF. CDR3 nucleotides: TGTGCCATCAATGACAGGGGTTCTGGAAACACCATATATTTT.

The chain has TRBV6-6 and TRBJ1-2; no clear D gene. The V end was cut by 8 bases, the J end by 0 bases, with 13 bases between. The germline V gene has CDR1 MNHNY and CDR2 SVGAGI (reference sequence). This CDR3 is built from 14 residues. The DNA of the CDR3 is TGTGCCAGCCTCCAAGCCGAGGCTAACTATGGCTACACCTTC. Translating gives CASLQAEANYGYTF.

CDR3 nucleotides: TGTGCCAGCAGTTTTGGGACAGGGGACACCGGGGAGCTGTTTTTT. Translation: CASSFGTGDTGELFF. The chain is built from TRBV28 and TRBJ2-2, with 10 bases aligning to TRBD1. V lost 3 bases, J lost 3 bases, and 1 base stayed unmatched. Germline V gives CDR1 MDHEN, CDR2 SYDVKM. The CDR3 has 15 residues.

The chain uses TRBV6-5 and TRBJ1-2, with unresolved D. Looked up from germline, CDR1 is MNHEY and CDR2 is SVGAGI. Trimming took 10 bases from V and 0 from J, leaving 18 bases between them. The length of the CDR3 is 15 residues. The CDR3 sequence: CATIFRRLANYGYTF. CDR3 sequence (DNA): TGTGCCACCATCTTCCGGAGGTTAGCTAACTATGGCTACACCTTC.

V and J are TRBV19 and TRBJ1-5, with 9 nucleotides matching TRBD1. The germline V gene has CDR1 LNHDA and CDR2 SQIVND (reference sequence). The CDR3 loop spans 17 amino acids. With 6 bases clipped from V and 1 base from J, the junction kept 10 bases outside the gene matches. CDR3 residues: CASRPGQGRLSNQPQHF. The CDR3 DNA reads TGTGCCAGTAGGCCGGGACAGGGAAGGTTGAGCAATCAGCCCCAGCATTTT.

The chain is built from TRBV3-1 (or the pseudogene TRBV3-2) and TRBJ1-4, with 9 bases matching TRBD1. Losses at the gene ends were 6 bases for V and 7 bases for J; bases not matched to a gene: 9. The CDR3 consists of 15 residues. CDR1 and CDR2 (germline): LGHDT, YNNKEL (reference sequence). CDR3 loop: CASRLGTGFGEKLFF. The CDR3 DNA follows: TGTGCCAGCAGACTAGGGACAGGGTTTGGTGAAAAACTGTTTTTT.